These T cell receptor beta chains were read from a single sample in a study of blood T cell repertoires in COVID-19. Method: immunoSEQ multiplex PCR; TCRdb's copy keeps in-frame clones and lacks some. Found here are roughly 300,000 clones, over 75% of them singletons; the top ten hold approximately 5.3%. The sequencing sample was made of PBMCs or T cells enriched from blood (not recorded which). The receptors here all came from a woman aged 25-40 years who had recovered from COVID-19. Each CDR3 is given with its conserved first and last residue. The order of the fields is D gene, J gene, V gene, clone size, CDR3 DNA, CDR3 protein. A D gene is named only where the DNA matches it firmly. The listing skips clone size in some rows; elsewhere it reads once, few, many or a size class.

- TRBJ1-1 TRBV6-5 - TGTGCCAGCACCCCTATGCGGGGGGAGACTGAAGCTTTCTTT CASTPMRGETEAFF
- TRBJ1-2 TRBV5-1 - TGCGCCAGCAGCTTGCAGAAGGGGGTCGGGCATGGCTACACCTTC CASSLQKGVGHGYTF
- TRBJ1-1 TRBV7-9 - TGTGCCAGCAGCTTAGCCCGTCAGGGGAACACTGAAGCTTTCTTT CASSLARQGNTEAFF
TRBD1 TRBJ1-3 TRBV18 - TGTGCCAGCTCGCCGACAGGGGATGGAAACACCATATATTTT CASSPTGDGNTIYF
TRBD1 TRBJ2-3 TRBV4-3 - TGCGCCAGCAGCCAAGACCCAGCAGGGGGCGCCTCAGATACGCAGTATTTT CASSQDPAGGASDTQYF
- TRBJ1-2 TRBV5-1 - TGCGCCAGCACCCTGGACACCCCGGATTATGGCTACACCTTC CASTLDTPDYGYTF
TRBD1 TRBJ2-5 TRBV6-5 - TGTGCCAGCAGTAGAGACAGGGGAGGTCGAGAGACCCAGTACTTC CASSRDRGGRETQYF
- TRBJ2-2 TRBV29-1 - TGCAGCGCCCCGACCGACAGGAACACCGGGGAGCTGTTTTTT CSAPTDRNTGELFF
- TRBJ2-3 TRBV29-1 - TGCAGCGTTGACCAGGGGGATACGCAGTATTTT CSVDQGDTQYF
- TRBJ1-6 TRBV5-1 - TGCGCCAGCAGCCCGGGGGGGGCGCAGGGGAATTCACCCCTCCACTTT CASSPGGAQGNSPLHF
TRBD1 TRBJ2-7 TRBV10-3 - TGTGCCATCAGTGAGTCAAGGGGACAGGGGGTCTACGAGCAGTACTTC CAISESRGQGVYEQYF
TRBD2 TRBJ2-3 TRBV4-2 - TGTGCCAGCAGCCAAGAAAGTAGCGGGCGAAGCACAGATACGCAGTATTTT CASSQESSGRSTDTQYF
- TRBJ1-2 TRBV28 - TGTGCCAGCAGTTTACCCCCGAGGACATCCCAAGGCTACACCTTC CASSLPPRTSQGYTF
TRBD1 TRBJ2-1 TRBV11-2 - TGTGCCAGCAGCTCCAACGGACAGGGGGTTTTCGATGAGCAGTTCTTC CASSSNGQGVFDEQFF
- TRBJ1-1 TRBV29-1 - TGCAGCGTTGAGTACCCGCCGGGGAACACTGAAGCTTTCTTT CSVEYPPGNTEAFF
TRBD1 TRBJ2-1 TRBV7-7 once TGTGCCAGCGCCCGCGGGACAGGGGGTTTCAATGAGCAGTTCTTC CASARGTGGFNEQFF
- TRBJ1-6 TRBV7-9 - TGTGCCAGCAGCTTAGGAGCAGGCCCTAATTCACCCCTCCACTTT CASSLGAGPNSPLHF
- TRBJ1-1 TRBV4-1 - TGCGCCACGAGGGGGATGAACACTGAAGCTTTCTTT CATRGMNTEAFF
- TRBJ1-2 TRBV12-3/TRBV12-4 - TGTGCCAGCAGTTTAACTGGTGCAGAGGGCACCTTC CASSLTGAEGTF
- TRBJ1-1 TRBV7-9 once TGTGCCAGCAGCCATGAGGTCGGGGGAAAAGCTTTCTTT CASSHEVGGKAFF
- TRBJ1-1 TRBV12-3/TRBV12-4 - TGTGCCAGCAGTTTAGAAGTAGGGACAGAAGCTTTCTTT CASSLEVGTEAFF
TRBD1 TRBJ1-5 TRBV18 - TGTGCCAGCTCGGCGGGACAGTACAATCAGCCCCAGCATTTT CASSAGQYNQPQHF
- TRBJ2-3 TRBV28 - TGTGCCAGCAGTTTAAACGGGGGCACAGATACGCAGTATTTT CASSLNGGTDTQYF
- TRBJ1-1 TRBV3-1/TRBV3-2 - TGTGCCAGCAGCCAAGGGAGCCACACTGAAGCTTTCTTT CASSQGSHTEAFF
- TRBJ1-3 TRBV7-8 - TGTGCCAGCAGCTTAGCCGGGACAATGGCTACTGGAAACACCATATATTTT CASSLAGTMATGNTIYF
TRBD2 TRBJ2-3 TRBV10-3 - TGTGCCATGGATAGCGGGGCCACCTCCGGAGGTTCCCGACTCAATACGCAGTATTTT CAMDSGATSGGSRLNTQYF
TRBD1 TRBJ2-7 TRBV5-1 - TGCGCCAGCAGCTTGGGAGGACAGGGACCCCACGAGCAGTACTTC CASSLGGQGPHEQYF
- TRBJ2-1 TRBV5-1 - TGCGCCAGCAGCTTGATGATTGGTAGTGACCGGACCGGGGACAATGAGCAGTTCTTC CASSLMIGSDRTGDNEQFF
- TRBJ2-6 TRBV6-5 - TGTGCCAGCTGGCAGGGGACTGGGGCCAACGTCCTGACTTTC CASWQGTGANVLTF
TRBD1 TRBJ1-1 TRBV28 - TGTGCCAGCAGTTGGGACAGGGAAGCTGAAGCTTTCTTT CASSWDREAEAFF
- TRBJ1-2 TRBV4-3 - TGCGCCAGCAGCCAAGATAGGGTCGTCGGGAGCTTCTATGGCTACACCTTC CASSQDRVVGSFYGYTF
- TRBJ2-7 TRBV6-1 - TGTGCCAGCAGTCCTTTTGAACAGTCCTACGAGCAGTACTTC CASSPFEQSYEQYF
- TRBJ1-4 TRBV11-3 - TGTGCCAGCAGCTTACGAGGGGGTGAAAAACTGTTTTTT CASSLRGGEKLFF
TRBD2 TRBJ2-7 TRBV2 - TGTGCCAGCAGTGAAGCGCTAAGGTTGGCGGGGGAGGGCTACGAGCAGTACTTC CASSEALRLAGEGYEQYF
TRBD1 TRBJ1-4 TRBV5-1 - TGCGCCAGCAGCTTGGGACAGGGTTATGAAAAACTGTTTTTT CASSLGQGYEKLFF
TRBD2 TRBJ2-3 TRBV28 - TGTGCCAGCAGTCAATCGGGACTAGCGGGGATCACAGATACGCAGTATTTT CASSQSGLAGITDTQYF
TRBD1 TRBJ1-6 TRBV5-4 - TGTGCCAGCAGCTGGACGGGACAGGGAGGATCACCCCTCCACTTT CASSWTGQGGSPLHF
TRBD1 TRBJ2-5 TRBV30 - TGTGCCTGGAGTGGGACAGGGCGGGAGACCCAGTACTTC CAWSGTGRETQYF
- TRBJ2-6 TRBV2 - TGTGCCAGCAGGGTCACAGGGGCCAACGTCCTGACTTTC CASRVTGANVLTF
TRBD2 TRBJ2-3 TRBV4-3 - TGCGCCAGCAGCCAAGACGCGGGACTAGCGGGGGAGAGCACAGATACGCAGTATTTT CASSQDAGLAGESTDTQYF
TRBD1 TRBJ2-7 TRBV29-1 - TGCAGCGTTGAAGACATCACAGGGGGCGAGCAGTACTTC CSVEDITGGEQYF
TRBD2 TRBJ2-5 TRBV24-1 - TGTGCCACCAGTGATGGGACTAGCGGGGTAAAAGAGACCCAGTACTTC CATSDGTSGVKETQYF
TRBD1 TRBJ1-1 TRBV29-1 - TGCAGCGTTGCGGCAGGGGGAGGCACTGAAGCTTTCTTT CSVAAGGGTEAFF
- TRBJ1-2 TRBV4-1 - TGCGCCAGCAGCCAAGAAGAGGGGGATGGCTACACCTTC CASSQEEGDGYTF
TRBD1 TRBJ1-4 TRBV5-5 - TGTGCCAGCAGCTCCCTGCCCGGCAGGGGGATATCTAATGAAAAACTGTTTTTT CASSSLPGRGISNEKLFF
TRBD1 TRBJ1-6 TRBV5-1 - TGCGCCAGCAGCCAATCCCAGGGGGCTGGATCACCCCTCCACTTT CASSQSQGAGSPLHF
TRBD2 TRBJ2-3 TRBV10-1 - TGCGCCAGCAGAGCTAGCGGGGGATATGATACGCAGTATTTT CASRASGGYDTQYF
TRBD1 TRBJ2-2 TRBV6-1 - TGTGCCAGCAGTGATTTGTTGGTGGGACAGGGGAAGAACACCGGGGAGCTGTTTTTT CASSDLLVGQGKNTGELFF
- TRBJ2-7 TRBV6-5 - TGTGCCAGCAGTCGGACAGTCTCCTACGAGCAGTACTTC CASSRTVSYEQYF
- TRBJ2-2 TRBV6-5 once TGTGCCAGCAGTTCTCTAGGGACACACACCGGGGAGCTGTTTTTT CASSSLGTHTGELFF
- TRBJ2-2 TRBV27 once TGTGCCAGCAGTTCGACGGGCACCGGGGAGCTGTTTTTT CASSSTGTGELFF
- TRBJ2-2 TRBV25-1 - TGTGCCAGCAGTGAATATTTCCCTGGGCCCGCCGACACCGGGGAGCTGTTTTTT CASSEYFPGPADTGELFF
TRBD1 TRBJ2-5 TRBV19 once TGTGCCAGTAGTATTCTGGGGACAGGCCAAGAGACCCAGTACTTC CASSILGTGQETQYF
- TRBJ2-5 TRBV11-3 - TGTGCCAGCAGCCTCCGCGGAGAGACCCAGTACTTC CASSLRGETQYF
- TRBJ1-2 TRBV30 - TGTGCCTGGAGTGTACATGAGGCCGGCTACACCTTC CAWSVHEAGYTF